This T cell receptor (beta chain) derives from a study of blood T cells in healthy people across ages. Findings of the study overall: Naive CD4+ cell counts and diversity both ran higher in long-lived than in aged donors.

The donors, healthy Caucasians from Russia, were aged roughly 6 to 90. PBMCs numbering at least 6 million were isolated per sample. As regards this clonotype: Its specificity is unknown.

The V and J ends lost 0 bases and 1 base respectively, with 13 bases between them. CDR1 and CDR2 (germline): LGHNA, YNFKEQ. This CDR3 is 17 amino acids long. Alongside a J-beta primer mix, a sample-barcoded 5' primer served in a second PCR lasting 7 to 11 cycles. Each cDNA molecule carried a tag from a template-switch adaptor that contained 12 random nucleotides. One entry per CDR3 protein, called by TCRdb with MiXCR from the 5' RACE reads. The table has around 1,100,000 distinct CDR3 sequences, approximately 38% seen once. The chain combines TRBV4-2 with TRBJ1-3, with no clear D. Sequencing input: blood. The clonotype comes from a man aged 18 to 35 in good health. The CDR3 here is CASSQDAIRASGNTIYF. DNA of the CDR3: TGTGCCAGCAGCCAAGATGCGATCCGGGCATCTGGAAACACCATATATTTT.